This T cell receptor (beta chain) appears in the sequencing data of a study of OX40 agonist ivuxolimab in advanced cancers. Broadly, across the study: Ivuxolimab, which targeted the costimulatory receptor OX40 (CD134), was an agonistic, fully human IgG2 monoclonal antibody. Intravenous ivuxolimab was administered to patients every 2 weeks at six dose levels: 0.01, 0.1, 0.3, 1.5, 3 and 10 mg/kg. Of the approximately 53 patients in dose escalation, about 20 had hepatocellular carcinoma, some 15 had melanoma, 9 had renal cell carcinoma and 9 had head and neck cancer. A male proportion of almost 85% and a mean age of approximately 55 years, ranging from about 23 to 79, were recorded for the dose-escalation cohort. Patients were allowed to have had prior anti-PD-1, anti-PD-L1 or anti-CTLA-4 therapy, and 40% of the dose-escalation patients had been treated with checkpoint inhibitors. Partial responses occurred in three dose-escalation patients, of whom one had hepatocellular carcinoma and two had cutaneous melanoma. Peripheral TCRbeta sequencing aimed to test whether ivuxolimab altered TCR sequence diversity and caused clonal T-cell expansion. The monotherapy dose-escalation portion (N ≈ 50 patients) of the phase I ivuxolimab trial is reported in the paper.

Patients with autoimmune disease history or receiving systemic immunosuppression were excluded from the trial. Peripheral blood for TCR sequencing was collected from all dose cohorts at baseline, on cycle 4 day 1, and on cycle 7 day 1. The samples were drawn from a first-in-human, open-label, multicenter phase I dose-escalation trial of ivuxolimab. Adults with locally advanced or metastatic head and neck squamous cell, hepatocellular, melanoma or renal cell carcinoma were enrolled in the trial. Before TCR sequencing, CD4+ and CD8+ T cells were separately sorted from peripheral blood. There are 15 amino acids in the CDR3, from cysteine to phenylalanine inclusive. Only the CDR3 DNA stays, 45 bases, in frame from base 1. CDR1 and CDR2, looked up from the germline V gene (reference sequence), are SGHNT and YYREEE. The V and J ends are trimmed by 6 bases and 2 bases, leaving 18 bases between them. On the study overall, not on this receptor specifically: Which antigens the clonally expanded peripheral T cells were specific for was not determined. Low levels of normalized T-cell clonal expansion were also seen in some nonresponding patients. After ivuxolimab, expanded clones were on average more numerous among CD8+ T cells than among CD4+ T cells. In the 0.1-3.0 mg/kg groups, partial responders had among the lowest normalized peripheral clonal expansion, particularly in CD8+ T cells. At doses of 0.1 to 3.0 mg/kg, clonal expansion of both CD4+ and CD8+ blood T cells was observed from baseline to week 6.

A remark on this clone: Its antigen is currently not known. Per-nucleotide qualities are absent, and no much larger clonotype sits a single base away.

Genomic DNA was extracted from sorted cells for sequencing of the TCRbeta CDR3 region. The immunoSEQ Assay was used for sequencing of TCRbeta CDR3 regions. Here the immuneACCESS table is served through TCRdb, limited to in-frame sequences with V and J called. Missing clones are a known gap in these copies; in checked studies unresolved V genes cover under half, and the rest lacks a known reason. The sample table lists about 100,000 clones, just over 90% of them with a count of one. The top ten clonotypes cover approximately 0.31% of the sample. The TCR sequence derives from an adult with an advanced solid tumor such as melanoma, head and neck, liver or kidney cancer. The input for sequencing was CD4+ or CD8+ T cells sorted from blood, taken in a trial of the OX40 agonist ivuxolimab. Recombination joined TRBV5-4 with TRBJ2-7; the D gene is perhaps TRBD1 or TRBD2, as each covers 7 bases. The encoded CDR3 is CASNSGGQVPYEQYF. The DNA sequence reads TGTGCCAGCAACTCGGGAGGACAGGTACCCTACGAGCAGTACTTC. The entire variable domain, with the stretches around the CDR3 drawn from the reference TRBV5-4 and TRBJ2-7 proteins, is ETGVTQSPTHLIKTRGQQVTLRCSSQSGHNTVSWYQQALGQGPQFIFQYYREEENGRGNFPPRFSGLQFPNYSSELNVNALELDDSALYLCASNSGGQVPYEQYFGPGTRLTVT.